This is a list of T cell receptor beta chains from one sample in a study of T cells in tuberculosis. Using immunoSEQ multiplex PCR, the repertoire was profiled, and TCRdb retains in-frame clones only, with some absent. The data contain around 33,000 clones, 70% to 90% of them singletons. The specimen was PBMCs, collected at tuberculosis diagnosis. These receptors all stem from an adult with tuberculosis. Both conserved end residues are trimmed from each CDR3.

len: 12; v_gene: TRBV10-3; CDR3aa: AISGTPSYNEQF
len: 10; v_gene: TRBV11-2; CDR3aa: ASSLNTDEQF
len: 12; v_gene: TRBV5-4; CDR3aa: ASSFSGGPYEQY
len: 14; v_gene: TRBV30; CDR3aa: AWSVLAGGPRETQY
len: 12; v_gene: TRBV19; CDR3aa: ATSPQRTNYGYT
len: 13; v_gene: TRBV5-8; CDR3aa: ASGLEGGRQETQY
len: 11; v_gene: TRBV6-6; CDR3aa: ASSYGVGDGYT
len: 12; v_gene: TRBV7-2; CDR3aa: ASSLAHLNTEAF
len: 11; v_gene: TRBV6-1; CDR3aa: ASSGQANYGYT
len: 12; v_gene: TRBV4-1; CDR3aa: ASSQPDSRYEQY
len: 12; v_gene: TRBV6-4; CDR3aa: ASSDLGGVSEQF
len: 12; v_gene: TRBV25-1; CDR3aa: ASSEWGAGYGYT
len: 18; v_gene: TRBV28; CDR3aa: ASRPQGTSGGGHRSYEQY
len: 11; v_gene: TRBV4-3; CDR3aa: ASSLGRAVEQF
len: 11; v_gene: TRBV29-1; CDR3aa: SALQEANYGYT
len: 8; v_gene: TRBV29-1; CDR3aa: SVLQGQQF
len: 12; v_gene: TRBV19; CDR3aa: ASSNPQGRYGYT
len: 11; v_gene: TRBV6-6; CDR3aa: ASSHITGREQY
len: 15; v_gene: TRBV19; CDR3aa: ASSWGSGQEIYNEQF
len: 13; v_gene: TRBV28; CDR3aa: ASSPRGPRFYGYT
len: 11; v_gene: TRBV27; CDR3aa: ASSLQRNQPQH
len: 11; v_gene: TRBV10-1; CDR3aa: ASSPSRAKSAY
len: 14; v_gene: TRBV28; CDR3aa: ASSFPPRASDREAF
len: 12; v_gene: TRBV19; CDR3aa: ASSEQGSSYGYT
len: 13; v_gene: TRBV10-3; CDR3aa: AISARGAPTGELF
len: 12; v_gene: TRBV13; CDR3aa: ASSLGRGSYEQY
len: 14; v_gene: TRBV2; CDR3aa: ASSETKGTRGQPQH
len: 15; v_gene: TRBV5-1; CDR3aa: ASSLEPTDTFTYEQY
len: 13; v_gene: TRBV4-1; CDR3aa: ASSPGTVSNQPQH
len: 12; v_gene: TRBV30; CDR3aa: AWGGILAKNIQY
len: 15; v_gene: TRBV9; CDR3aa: ASSTQAGGPSTGELF
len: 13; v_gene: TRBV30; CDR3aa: AWSVRTSGSNEQF